The TCR beta chain described here comes from a study of cytomegalovirus exposure and HLA in healthy donors. The study, taken as a whole, reports: Specificity for CMV antigens was confirmed in vitro for a few of the CMV-associated chains. Whilst most TCR sequences proved rare, a subset of public TCRs occurred across many donors.

Germline V gene sequence: CDR1 MGHDK, CDR2 SYGVNS. This CDR3 spans 12 amino acids. Trimming removed 8 bases from V and 7 bases from J; junction bases left unmatched: 4. Libraries were prepared by immunoSEQ multiplex PCR; TCRdb keeps only in-frame clonotypes and omits some of them. The sample has 250,000 or so clones, roughly 87% seen once. About this clone itself: Its antigen is unidentified.

This sequence originates from a man aged 18 to 30 in good health and CMV-seropositive. The rearrangement uses TRBV25-1 and TRBJ1-2; 10 bases match TRBD1. Sequences were obtained from PBMCs. In nucleotides, the CDR3 is TGTGCCAGCCAGAGGACAGGGGGTGGCTACACCTTC. It translates to CASQRTGGGYTF.